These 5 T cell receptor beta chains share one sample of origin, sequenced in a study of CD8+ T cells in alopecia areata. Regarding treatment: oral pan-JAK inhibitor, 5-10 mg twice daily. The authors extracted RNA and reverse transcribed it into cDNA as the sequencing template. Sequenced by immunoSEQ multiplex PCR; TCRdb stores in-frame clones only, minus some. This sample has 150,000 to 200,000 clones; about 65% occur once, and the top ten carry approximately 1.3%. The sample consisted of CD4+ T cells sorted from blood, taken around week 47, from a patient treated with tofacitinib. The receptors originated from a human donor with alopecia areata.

The CDR3 DNA is TGTGCCAGCTCACCGGGACAGGGATATGGCTACACCTTC. Amino acids: CASSPGQGYGYTF. V and J are TRBV18 and TRBJ1-2; 9 positions agree with TRBD1. In germline, CDR1 is KGHSH, CDR2 LQKENI. The CDR3 consists of 13 residues. The V gene end was trimmed by 3 bases and the J gene end by 5 bases; junction bases not matched to a gene: 1.

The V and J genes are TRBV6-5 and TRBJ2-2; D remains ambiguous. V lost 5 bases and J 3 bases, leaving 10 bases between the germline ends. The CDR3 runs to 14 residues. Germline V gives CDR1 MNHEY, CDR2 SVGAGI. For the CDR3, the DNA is TGTGCCAGCAGTGATTTACACGACACCGGGGAGCTGTTTTTT. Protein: CASSDLHDTGELFF.

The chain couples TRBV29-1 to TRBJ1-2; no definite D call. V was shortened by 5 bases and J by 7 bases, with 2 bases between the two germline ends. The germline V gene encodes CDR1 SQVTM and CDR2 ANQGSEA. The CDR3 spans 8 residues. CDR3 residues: CSVPGYTF. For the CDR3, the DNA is TGCAGCGTTCCTGGCTACACCTTC.

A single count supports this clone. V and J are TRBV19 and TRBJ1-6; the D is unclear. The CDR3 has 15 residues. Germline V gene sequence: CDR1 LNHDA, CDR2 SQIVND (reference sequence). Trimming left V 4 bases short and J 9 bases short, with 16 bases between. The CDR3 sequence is CASSKREVVGSPLHF. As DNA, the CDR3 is TGTGCCAGTAGTAAACGGGAAGTTGTTGGTTCACCCCTCCACTTT.

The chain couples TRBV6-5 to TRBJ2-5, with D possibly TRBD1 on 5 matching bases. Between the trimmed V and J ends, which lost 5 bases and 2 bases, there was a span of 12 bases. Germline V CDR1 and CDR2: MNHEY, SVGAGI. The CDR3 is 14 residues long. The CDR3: CASSLLRGQETQYF. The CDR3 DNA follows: TGTGCCAGCAGTCTCCTTAGGGGACAAGAGACCCAGTACTTC.